The clone carrying this TCR beta chain appeared a single time. This record belongs to a study of cytomegalovirus exposure and HLA in healthy donors. With 60 Vbeta and 13 Jbeta primers, the PCR was carried out. Clones were sequenced by immunoSEQ multiplex PCR, and TCRdb holds only the in-frame ones, with some missing. Found here are under 200,000 clones, 68% of them singletons; the top ten hold approximately 1.5%. The CDR3 has 16 residues. Per germline, CDR1 SGHTS and CDR2 YDEGEE. Trimming removed 9 bases from V and 3 bases from J, with 24 bases in between. Unrecorded immune exposure was likely among donors, who were nominally healthy when sampled.

The chain carries TRBV5-8 and TRBJ1-1; D uncertain. The sequence was obtained from a man over 45 in good health and CMV-seronegative. Sequencing input: PBMCs. CDR3 nucleotides: TGTGCCATAAGACGGGGAAGGCTTTTTCTCTACACTGAAGCTTTCTTT. Amino acid sequence: CAIRRGRLFLYTEAFF.